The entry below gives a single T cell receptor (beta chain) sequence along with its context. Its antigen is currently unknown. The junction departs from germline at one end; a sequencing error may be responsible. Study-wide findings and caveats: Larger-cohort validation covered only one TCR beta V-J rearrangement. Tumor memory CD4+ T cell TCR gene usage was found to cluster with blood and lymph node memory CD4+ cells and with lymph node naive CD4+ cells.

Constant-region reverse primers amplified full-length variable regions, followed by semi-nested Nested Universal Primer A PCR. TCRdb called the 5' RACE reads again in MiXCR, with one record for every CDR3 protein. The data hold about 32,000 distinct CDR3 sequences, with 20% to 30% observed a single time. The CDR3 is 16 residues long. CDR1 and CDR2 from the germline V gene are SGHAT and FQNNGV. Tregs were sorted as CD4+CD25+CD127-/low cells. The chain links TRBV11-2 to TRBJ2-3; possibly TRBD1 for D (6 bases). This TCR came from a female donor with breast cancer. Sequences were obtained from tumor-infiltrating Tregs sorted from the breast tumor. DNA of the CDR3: TGTGCCAGCAGCTTAGGACCAGGGGTCGGCACAGATACGCAGTGTTTT. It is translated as CASSLGPGVGTDTQCF.